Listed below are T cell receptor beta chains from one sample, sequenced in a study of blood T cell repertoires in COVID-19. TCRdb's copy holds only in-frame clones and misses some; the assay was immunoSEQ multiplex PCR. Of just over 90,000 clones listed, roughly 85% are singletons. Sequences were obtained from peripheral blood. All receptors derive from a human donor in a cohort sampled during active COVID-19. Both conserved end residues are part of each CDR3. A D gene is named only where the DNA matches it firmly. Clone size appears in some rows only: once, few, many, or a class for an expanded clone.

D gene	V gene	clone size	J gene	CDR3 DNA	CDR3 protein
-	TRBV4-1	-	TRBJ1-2	TGCGCCAGCAGCCAAGTAACAGGCGGAAATGGCTACACCTTC	CASSQVTGGNGYTF
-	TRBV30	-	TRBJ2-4	TGTGCCTGGAGTGTAGTGAACAGGGATAAGAGAAACATTCAGTACTTC	CAWSVVNRDKRNIQYF
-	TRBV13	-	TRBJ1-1	TGTGCCAGCAGCTTAGCCGGGACTGTGAACACTGAAGCTTTCTTT	CASSLAGTVNTEAFF
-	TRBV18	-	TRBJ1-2	TGTGCCAGCTCACTCCAAACGACAGCTAACTATGGCTACACCTTC	CASSLQTTANYGYTF
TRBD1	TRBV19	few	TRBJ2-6	TGTGCCAGTAGCGTCGGGCAGGGGGCTACTGGGGCCAACGTCCTGACTTTC	CASSVGQGATGANVLTF
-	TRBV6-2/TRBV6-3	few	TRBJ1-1	TGTGCCAGCAGTCGGGGGTACACTGAAGCTTTCTTT	CASSRGYTEAFF
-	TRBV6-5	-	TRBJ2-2	TGTGCCAGCAGACCCATCAGGGGTGGAGGCGGGGAGCTGTTTTTT	CASRPIRGGGGELFF
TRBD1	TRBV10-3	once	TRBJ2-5	TGTGCCATCAGTGTCCAGGGGGCGCAGGAGACCCAGTACTTC	CAISVQGAQETQYF
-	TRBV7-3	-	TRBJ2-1	TGTGCCAGCAGCTCAACTCCTAGCTCCTACAATGAGCAGTTCTTC	CASSSTPSSYNEQFF
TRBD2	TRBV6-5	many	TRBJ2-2	TGTGCCAGCAGTTCAAGCGGGGGGGTCGTCGGGGAGCTGTTTTTT	CASSSSGGVVGELFF
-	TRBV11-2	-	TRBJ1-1	TGTGCCAGCAGCTATCAGAACACTGAAGCTTTCTTT	CASSYQNTEAFF
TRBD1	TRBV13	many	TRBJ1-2	TGTGCCAGCAGCTTAGGCAGGGACAGGGCCTTAGCTAACTATGGCTACACCTTC	CASSLGRDRALANYGYTF
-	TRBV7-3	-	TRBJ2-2	TGTGCCAGCAGCTTAACGGGGGGAACGGTCACCGGGGAGCTGTTTTTT	CASSLTGGTVTGELFF
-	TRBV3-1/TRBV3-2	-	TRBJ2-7	TGTGCCAGCAGCCAAGGTGCTCCAGGGGACCCTACGAGGCAGTACTTC	CASSQGAPGDPTRQYF
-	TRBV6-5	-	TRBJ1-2	TGTGCCAGCAGTTCCAGGGTTGGTGGCTACACCTTC	CASSSRVGGYTF
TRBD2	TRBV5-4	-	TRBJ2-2	TGTGCCAGCAGCCCAGGGACTAGCGGCCGGGAGCTGTTTTTT	CASSPGTSGRELFF
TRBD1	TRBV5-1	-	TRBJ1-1	TGCGCCAGCAGCTTAAAACAGGGGATGTACACTGAAGCTTTCTTT	CASSLKQGMYTEAFF
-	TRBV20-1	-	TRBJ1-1	TGCAGTGCAAAGGGGGACACTGAAGCTTTCTTT	CSAKGDTEAFF
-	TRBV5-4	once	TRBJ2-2	TGTGCCAGCAGCCAACAGGGTTCGGAGCTGTTTTTT	CASSQQGSELFF
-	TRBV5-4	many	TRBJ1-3	TGTGCCAGCAGGATGAGGGAGGGGGGAAACACCATATATTTT	CASRMREGGNTIYF
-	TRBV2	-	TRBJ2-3	TGTGCCAGCAGTGGAAAGGGAACGGGGAGCCATTCAGATACGCAGTATTTT	CASSGKGTGSHSDTQYF
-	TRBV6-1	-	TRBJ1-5	TGTGCCAGCAGAGAATCTATGGCAGGCCGGAATCAGCCCCAGCATTTT	CASRESMAGRNQPQHF
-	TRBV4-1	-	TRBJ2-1	TGCGCCAGCAGCCAAGGACGACTAGAGTACAATGAGCAGTTCTTC	CASSQGRLEYNEQFF
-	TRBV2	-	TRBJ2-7	TGTGCCAGCACCCCCCACAACGAGCAGTACTTC	CASTPHNEQYF
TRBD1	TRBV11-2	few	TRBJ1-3	TGTGCCAGCAGCTCGGACAGGACGGGAAACACCATATATTTT	CASSSDRTGNTIYF
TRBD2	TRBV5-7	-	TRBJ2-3	TGTGCCAGCAGGGACATTTGGACTAGCGGGAGCGAGACAGATACGCAGTATTTT	CASRDIWTSGSETDTQYF
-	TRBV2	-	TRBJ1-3	TGTGCCAGCAGTGCTAGCTCTGGAAACACCATATATTTT	CASSASSGNTIYF
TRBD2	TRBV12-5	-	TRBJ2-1	TGTGCTAGTGGTTTGACCAAGACTAGCGGGAGTTCGGATGAGCAGTTCTTC	CASGLTKTSGSSDEQFF
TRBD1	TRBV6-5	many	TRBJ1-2	TGTGCCAGCAGTTACTCCCGGACAGGGGGCTCTTATGGCTACACCTTC	CASSYSRTGGSYGYTF
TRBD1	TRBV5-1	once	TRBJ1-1	TGCGCCAGCAGCTGGACCACAGGGGGCACTGAAGCTTTCTTT	CASSWTTGGTEAFF
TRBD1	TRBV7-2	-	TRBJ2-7	TGTGCCAGCAGCCCCGACAGGGGCTCCTACGAGCAGTACTTC	CASSPDRGSYEQYF
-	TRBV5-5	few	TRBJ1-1	TGTGCCAGCAGCCTAATTGAGACGGGGAACACTGAAGCTTTCTTT	CASSLIETGNTEAFF
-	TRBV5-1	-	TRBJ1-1	TGCGCCAGCAGCTCAAGTACAGGGAACACTGAAGCTTTCTTT	CASSSSTGNTEAFF
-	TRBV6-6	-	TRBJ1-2	TGTGCCAGCAGTTACTCGAAAGCGAAGGCCGGCTACACCTTC	CASSYSKAKAGYTF
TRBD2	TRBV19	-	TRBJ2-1	TGTGCCAGTAGTAAGTCTAGCGGGGGGGCCAAGGCCTACAATGAGCAGTTCTTC	CASSKSSGGAKAYNEQFF
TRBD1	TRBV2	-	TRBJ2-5	TGTGCCAGCAGGAGAGCAGACAGGGGTTTGGAGACCCAGTACTTC	CASRRADRGLETQYF
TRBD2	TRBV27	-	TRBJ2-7	TGTGCCAGCAGTAGAGATCTAGCGGGAGTTCGCGAGCAGTACTTC	CASSRDLAGVREQYF
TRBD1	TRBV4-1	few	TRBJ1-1	TGCGCCAGCAGCCTAACGGACAGGGGGCGTGGTGAAGCTTTCTTT	CASSLTDRGRGEAFF
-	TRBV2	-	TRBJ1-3	TGTGCCAGCAGTGGGGGCGGCCTGGGAAACACCATATATTTT	CASSGGGLGNTIYF
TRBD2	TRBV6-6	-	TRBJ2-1	TGTGCCAGCTCGACTAGCGGGGGGGCGGCCGAGCAGTTCTTC	CASSTSGGAAEQFF
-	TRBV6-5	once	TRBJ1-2	TGTGCCAGCAGTCCTCGCGGGGGGCCAAGTGGCTACACCTTC	CASSPRGGPSGYTF
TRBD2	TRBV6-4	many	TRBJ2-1	TGTGCCAGCAGTGAACTAGCGGGAGACGGTGAGCAGTTCTTC	CASSELAGDGEQFF
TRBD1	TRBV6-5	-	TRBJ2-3	TGTGCCAGCAGCCACGAGGGGGCGAGCACAGATACGCAGTATTTT	CASSHEGASTDTQYF
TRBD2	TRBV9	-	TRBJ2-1	TGTGCCAGCAGCACCCTAGCGGGAGTAGGTAACAATGAGCAGTTCTTC	CASSTLAGVGNNEQFF
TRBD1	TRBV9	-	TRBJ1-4	TGTGCCAGCAGCGTAGAGGGGGCGGAAGAAAAACTGTTTTTT	CASSVEGAEEKLFF
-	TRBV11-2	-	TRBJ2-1	TGTGCCAGCAGCACACAAGGCAGCGGCTACAATGAGCAGTTCTTC	CASSTQGSGYNEQFF
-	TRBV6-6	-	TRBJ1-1	TGTGCCAGCAGTAATACAGCGAACACTGAAGCTTTCTTT	CASSNTANTEAFF
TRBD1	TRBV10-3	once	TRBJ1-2	TGTGCCATCAGAGGGGACAGGACCGACTCATATGGCTACACCTTC	CAIRGDRTDSYGYTF
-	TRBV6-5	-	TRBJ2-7	TGTGCCAGCAGCGCGAGAGACAGGTTCGACGAGCAGTACTTC	CASSARDRFDEQYF
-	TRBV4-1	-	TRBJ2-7	TGCGCCAGCAGCCAAGTAGTGGGCGGGACTTACGAGCAGTACTTC	CASSQVVGGTYEQYF
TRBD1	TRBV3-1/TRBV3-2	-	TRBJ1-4	TGTGCCAGCAGCCCGGCCACAGGGGCAGGGGCCGAAAAACTGTTTTTT	CASSPATGAGAEKLFF
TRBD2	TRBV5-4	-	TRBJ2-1	TGTGCCAGCAGCCAAACTAGCGGGGCGATCTACAATGAGCAGTTCTTC	CASSQTSGAIYNEQFF
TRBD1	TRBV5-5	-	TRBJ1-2	TGTGCCAGCAGCTTGGGGACAGGGTTCCTGGGGTATGGCTACACCTTC	CASSLGTGFLGYGYTF
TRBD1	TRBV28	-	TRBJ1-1	TGTGCCAGCAGTGGTTCCGACAGGGCAAACACTGAAGCTTTCTTT	CASSGSDRANTEAFF
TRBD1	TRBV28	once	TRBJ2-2	TGTGCCAGCAGCCCCCCAAGACAGGGGGTCGGGGAGCTGTTTTTT	CASSPPRQGVGELFF
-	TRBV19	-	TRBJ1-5	TGTGCCAGTAGTAGCGACAGGTTTCAGCCCCAGCATTTT	CASSSDRFQPQHF
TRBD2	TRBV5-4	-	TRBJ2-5	TGTGCCAGCAGCTCGGCCCGGCGGGGGGGCGATCGAGAGACCCAGTACTTC	CASSSARRGGDRETQYF
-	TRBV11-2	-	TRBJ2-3	TGTGCCAGCAGCTTAGATCAGGCGGGTATCACAGATACGCAGTATTTT	CASSLDQAGITDTQYF
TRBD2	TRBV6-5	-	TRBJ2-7	TGTGCCAGCAGTTCCGTGGGCGGGAGGGCCCTCGGCGAGCAGTACTTC	CASSSVGGRALGEQYF
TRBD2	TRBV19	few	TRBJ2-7	TGTGCCAGTAGTTCAAGCGGGAGGGCCCCCTACGAGCAGTACTTC	CASSSSGRAPYEQYF